Shown below are 26 T cell receptor beta chains from a single sample sequenced in a study of blood T cell repertoires in COVID-19. Clones were sequenced by immunoSEQ multiplex PCR, and TCRdb holds only the in-frame ones, with some missing. The table lists about 13,000 clones, about 75% of them singletons, with 40% to 50% in the top ten. Sample: peripheral blood. These receptor sequences come from a woman of 80 years or more with acute or convalescent COVID-19.

The rearrangement joins TRBV18 to TRBJ2-5, with TRBD1 as a possible D gene (5 bases). The CDR3 sequence is 17 residues long. Trimming stripped 3 bases from V and 5 bases from J, with 22 bases between. CDR1 is KGHSH, CDR2 LQKENI, per germline. In DNA, the CDR3 is TGTGCCAGCTCACCTACGAGACAGACGATGTCGTGGGAGACCCAGTACTTC. Translating it yields CASSPTRQTMSWETQYF. Filled out from reference TRBV18 and TRBJ2-5, the complete variable domain reads NAGVMQNPRHLVRRRGQEARLRCSPMKGHSHVYWYRQLPEEGLKFMVYLQKENIIDESGMPKERFSAEFPKEGPSILRIQQVVRGDSAAYFCASSPTRQTMSWETQYFGPGTRLLVL.

V gene TRBV19 combines with J gene TRBJ1-2; D unresolved. This CDR3 comprises 12 residues. Trimming took off 3 bases at V and 8 bases at J, with 10 bases between the two ends. Germline values: CDR1 LNHDA, CDR2 SQIVND (reference sequence). The CDR3 DNA is TGTGCCAGTAGTATTTCGGGTAGCGGCTACACCTTC. Its translation is CASSISGSGYTF.

The V and J genes are TRBV11-2 and TRBJ2-1; a possible D gene is TRBD1 (5 bases). Germline CDR1 SGHAT, CDR2 FQNNGV. Trimming removed 5 bases at V and 1 base at J, with 12 bases between. This CDR3 comprises 15 residues. As DNA, the CDR3 is TGTGCCAGCAGCCACGACCAGGGATCCTACAATGAGCAGTTCTTC. Amino acid sequence: CASSHDQGSYNEQFF.

The chain employs TRBV4-2 and TRBJ2-7; D is possibly TRBD1 (5 bases). Trimming cost V 0 bases and J 6 bases, with 9 bases left between them. The CDR3 has 13 residues. Germline V CDR1 and CDR2: LGHNA, YNFKEQ. As DNA, the CDR3 is TGTGCCAGCAGCCAAGATAAGGGGCTCGAGCAGTACTTC. Translated: CASSQDKGLEQYF.

This chain links TRBV5-1 with TRBJ2-7, with 10 bases matching TRBD1. Germline V gene lookup returns CDR1 SGHRS and CDR2 YFSETQ. The CDR3 runs 16 residues. Losses at the gene ends were 0 bases for V and 7 bases for J; bases not matched to a gene: 10. The CDR3 sequence: CASSLVTGTGVWEQYF. CDR3 in DNA: TGCGCCAGCAGCTTGGTAACCGGGACAGGGGTCTGGGAGCAGTACTTC.

V is TRBV3-1 (or the pseudogene TRBV3-2) and J is TRBJ2-4; D possibly corresponds to TRBD1 (5 bases). CDR3 size: 11 residues. The V and J ends lost 8 bases and 15 bases respectively, with 17 bases between them. Germline CDR1 and CDR2: LGHDT and YNNKEL (reference sequence). CDR3 in DNA: TGTGCCAGCCCAAAGGCAGGGTGTCTGTACTTC. Encoded protein: CASPKAGCLYF.

J is TRBJ1-2 and V is TRBV12-3 or TRBV12-4; D uncertain. The CDR3 is 10 residues long. V lost 3 bases, J lost 7 bases, and 3 bases lay in between. The chain's CDR3 is CASSFRGYTF. In DNA form, the CDR3 reads TGTGCCAGCAGTTTCCGTGGCTACACCTTC.

The gene calls are TRBV6-2 or TRBV6-3 and TRBJ2-7, with a possible D match to TRBD1 (5 bases). Germline values: CDR1 MNHEY, CDR2 SVGEGT. V lost 5 bases, J lost 2 bases, and 13 bases lay in between. This CDR3 has 14 residues. As DNA, the CDR3 is TGTGCCAGCAGTGGACAACCTCTACCCTACGAGCAGTACTTC. Amino acids: CASSGQPLPYEQYF.

This CDR3 reads CASSYRPRGTEAFF. CDR3 DNA sequence: TGTGCCAGCAGTTACAGGCCCCGAGGCACTGAAGCTTTCTTT. This chain joins TRBV6-2 or TRBV6-3 and TRBJ1-1, with D unclear. From germline, CDR1 is MNHEY and CDR2 SVGEGT. With 2 bases removed from V and 4 bases from J, the gap between germline ends came to 11 bases. There are 14 residues in the CDR3.

The V and J genes are TRBV2 and TRBJ2-2; 7 bases match TRBD1. V was pared by 10 bases and J by 5 bases, with 10 bases of the junction left unmatched. Germline CDR1 is SNHLY and CDR2 is FYNNEI. This CDR3 is built from 14 residues. This CDR3 reads CATGTVEWTGELFF. DNA of the CDR3: TGTGCCACCGGGACAGTCGAATGGACCGGGGAGCTGTTTTTT.

This chain uses TRBV7-8 with TRBJ1-5, with a weak D call TRBD1 (5 bases). Trimming took 2 bases from V and 7 from J, leaving 9 bases between them. The CDR3 runs 13 residues. Germline V CDR1 and CDR2: SGHVS, FQNEAQ. CDR3 coding DNA: TGTGCCAGCAGCTTATACCCAGGGCAGCCCCAGCATTTT. Encoded protein: CASSLYPGQPQHF.

A single count supports this clone. V is TRBV5-4 and J is TRBJ1-1; no definite D call. Germline V lookup: CDR1 SGHNT, CDR2 YYREEE (reference sequence). The CDR3 sequence is 12 residues long. The V gene lost 2 bases and the J gene lost 4 bases, with 6 bases spanning the gap. The CDR3: CASSFVGTEAFF. The CDR3 DNA follows: TGTGCCAGCAGCTTCGTCGGCACTGAAGCTTTCTTT.

The rearrangement joins TRBV19 to TRBJ1-1; D not resolved. The CDR3 length is 13 residues. Germline-derived CDR1 and CDR2 are LNHDA and SQIVND (reference sequence). V was cut by 7 bases and J by 1 base, with 10 bases left in between. CDR3 nucleotide sequence: TGTGCCAGTACCCTTACGAGGAACACTGAAGCTTTCTTT. Residues: CASTLTRNTEAFF.

The sample holds one count of this clone. The CDR3 sequence: CASRDRGGTDTQYF. The CDR3 nucleotides are TGTGCCAGCAGGGACAGGGGTGGCACAGATACGCAGTATTTT. The chain carries TRBV7-2 and TRBJ2-3, with 9 bases matching TRBD1. The V and J ends lost 6 bases and 1 base, in that order; junction bases with no gene match: 2. The CDR3 has 14 residues. CDR1 SGHTA and CDR2 FQGNSA come from the germline V gene.

This chain links TRBV7-3 with TRBJ2-5, with 14 bases fitting TRBD2. The germline CDR1 and CDR2 sequences are SGHTA and FQGTGA. The CDR3 is 18 amino acids. V shed 5 bases and J 4 bases; nucleotides not matched to a gene: 12. This chain's CDR3 is CASSPGTSGGPYRETQYF. The DNA for the CDR3 is TGTGCCAGCAGCCCCGGGACTAGCGGGGGCCCCTACCGAGAGACCCAGTACTTC. Variable domain in full (rest from reference TRBV7-3 and TRBJ2-5): GAGVSQTPSNKVTEKGKYVELRCDPISGHTALYWYRQSLGQGPEFLIYFQGTGAADDSGLPNDRFFAVRPEGSVSTLKIQRTERGDSAVYLCASSPGTSGGPYRETQYFGPGTRLLVL.

This rearrangement joins TRBV28 to TRBJ2-3; 11 bases map to TRBD2. The germline V gene has CDR1 MDHEN and CDR2 SYDVKM. V trimming: 8 bases; J trimming: 4 bases; junction bases outside the gene matches: 5. The CDR3 has 14 amino acids. CDR3 sequence: CASQGLADSDTQYF. For the CDR3, the DNA is TGTGCCAGCCAGGGACTAGCGGATTCAGATACGCAGTATTTT.

This clone was seen a single time. V usage is TRBV7-9 and J usage is TRBJ1-4, with a possible D match to TRBD1 (5 bases). The germline V gene encodes CDR1 SEHNR and CDR2 FQNEAQ (reference sequence). The CDR3 runs to 16 residues. Between the trimmed V and J ends, which lost 5 bases and 2 bases, there was a span of 15 bases. The CDR3, as DNA: TGTGCCAGCAGCACCACGCTTGGGGCTACTAATGAAAAACTGTTTTTT. Translated: CASSTTLGATNEKLFF.

The chain uses TRBV7-8 and TRBJ1-2, with 7 nucleotides matching TRBD1. The CDR3 runs to 14 residues. CDR1 and CDR2 from the germline V gene are SGHVS and FQNEAQ. V gave up 4 bases and J gave up 6 bases; unmatched junction bases: 8. This chain's CDR3 is CASSSTGTADGYTF. CDR3 in DNA: TGTGCCAGCAGCTCTACCGGGACAGCGGATGGCTACACCTTC.

In DNA, the CDR3 is TGTGCCAGCAGTCGAAAAACTAGCGGGGGGGATGAGACCCAGTACTTC. Protein: CASSRKTSGGDETQYF. This rearrangement joins TRBV27 to TRBJ2-5; 13 bases match TRBD2. Germline values: CDR1 MNHEY, CDR2 SMNVEV (reference sequence). This CDR3 comprises 16 residues. With 5 bases clipped from V and 5 bases from J, the junction kept 8 bases outside the gene matches.

The gene calls are TRBV18 and TRBJ2-7; 9 bases fit TRBD1. Germline CDR1 reads KGHSH; CDR2 reads LQKENI. The trim removed 6 bases at V and 7 bases at J, leaving 16 bases unmatched. This CDR3 has 16 amino acids. The DNA of the CDR3 is TGTGCCAGCTCGGGAATATCCGGGACAGGGTATGAGGAGCAGTACTTC. Translated, it gives CASSGISGTGYEEQYF.

The chain employs TRBV5-1 and TRBJ2-3; the D gene is possibly TRBD1 (5 bases). The V gene's germline CDR1 is SGHRS and CDR2 YFSETQ. The CDR3 is 14 amino acids. The V end lost 3 bases, the J end lost 0 bases, and 8 bases lay between the germline ends. CDR3 DNA sequence: TGCGCCAGCAGCTGGGGCACCAGCACAGATACGCAGTATTTT. It specifies CASSWGTSTDTQYF.

Only a few counts were recorded for this clone. This chain joins TRBV5-1 and TRBJ1-2, with TRBD1 matching over 7 bases. With V trimmed by 1 base and J by 5 bases, 5 bases remained unmatched. The CDR3 runs 14 residues. In germline, CDR1 is SGHRS, CDR2 YFSETQ. The CDR3 is CASSLTGEGYGYTF. The CDR3 coding sequence is TGCGCCAGCAGCTTGACAGGGGAAGGGTATGGCTACACCTTC. Full variable domain (rest looked up from reference TRBV5-1 and TRBJ1-2): KAGVTQTPRYLIKTRGQQVTLSCSPISGHRSVSWYQQTPGQGLQFLFEYFSETQRNKGNFPGRFSGRQFSNSRSEMNVSTLELGDSALYLCASSLTGEGYGYTFGSGTRLTVV.

A few counts support this clone. The rearrangement joins TRBV7-8 to TRBJ2-2; 7 nucleotides agree with TRBD1. There are 14 residues in the CDR3. CDR1 is SGHVS, CDR2 FQNEAQ, per germline. The junction had 7 bases not matched to a gene; V was cut back by 6 bases and J by 6 bases. CDR3 sequence reads: CASSYRGISGELFF. CDR3 nucleotides: TGTGCCAGCAGTTACAGGGGAATATCCGGGGAGCTGTTTTTT.

The chain uses TRBV6-4 and TRBJ2-7, with D perhaps matching TRBD1 (5 bases). CDR3 length: 14 amino acids. Looked up from germline, CDR1 is MRHNA and CDR2 is SNTAGT. V was trimmed by 3 bases and J by 3 bases, leaving 12 bases between them. The CDR3 here is CASSEGPDSYEQYF. Written as DNA, the CDR3 is TGTGCCAGCAGTGAAGGTCCCGACAGCTACGAGCAGTACTTC.

The V gene is TRBV7-8, the J gene TRBJ1-2; D remains ambiguous. V was shortened by 6 bases and J by 3 bases, with 11 bases between the two germline ends. The CDR3 consists of 13 residues. Germline assignment: CDR1 SGHVS and CDR2 FQNEAQ. The CDR3 DNA follows: TGTGCCAGCAGTGTCGGTTTGGACTATGGCTACACCTTC. Amino acid sequence: CASSVGLDYGYTF.

The chain uses TRBV7-9 and TRBJ2-2; 7 nucleotides align to TRBD1. The V gene's germline CDR1 is SEHNR and CDR2 FQNEAQ (reference sequence). The CDR3 has 18 amino acids. The V segment lost 7 bases and the J segment 3 bases; nucleotides outside the gene matches: 17. The CDR3 nucleotides read TGTGCCAGCACCACGCCCCCTAGGGACAGAGGGTACACCGGGGAGCTGTTTTTT. This sequence encodes CASTTPPRDRGYTGELFF. Using reference TRBV7-9 and TRBJ2-2 for the parts outside the CDR3, the full variable domain is DTGVSQNPRHKITKRGQNVTFRCDPISEHNRLYWYRQTLGQGPEFLTYFQNEAQLEKSRLLSDRFSAERPKGSFSTLEIQRTEQGDSAMYLCASTTPPRDRGYTGELFFGEGSRLTVL.